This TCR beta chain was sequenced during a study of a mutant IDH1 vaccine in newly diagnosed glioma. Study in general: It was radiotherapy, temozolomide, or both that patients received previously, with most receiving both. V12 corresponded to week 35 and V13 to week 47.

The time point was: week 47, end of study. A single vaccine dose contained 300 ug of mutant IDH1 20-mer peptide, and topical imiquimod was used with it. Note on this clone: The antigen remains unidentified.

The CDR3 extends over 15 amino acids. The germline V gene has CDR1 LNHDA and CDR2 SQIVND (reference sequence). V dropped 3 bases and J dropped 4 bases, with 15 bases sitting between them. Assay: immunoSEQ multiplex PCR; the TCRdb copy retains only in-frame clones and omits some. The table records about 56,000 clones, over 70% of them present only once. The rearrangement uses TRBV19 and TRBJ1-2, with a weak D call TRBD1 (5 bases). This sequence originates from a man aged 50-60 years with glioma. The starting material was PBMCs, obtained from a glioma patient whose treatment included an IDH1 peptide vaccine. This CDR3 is CASSILGQGSYGYTF. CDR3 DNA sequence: TGTGCCAGTAGTATTTTAGGTCAGGGAAGCTATGGCTACACCTTC.